These T cell receptor beta chains were read from a single sample in a study of T cell repertoires in ileal Crohn's disease. Some clones are missing from TCRdb's copy, which holds only in-frame ones; the method was immunoSEQ multiplex PCR. The data contain almost 7,500 clones, roughly 81% of them seen just once; the ten biggest clones take up 7.5% to 10%. Sample: ileal tissue. The receptor source for this set is an adult with Crohn's disease. The CDR3 runs from the conserved cysteine through the conserved F or W. A D gene is named only where the DNA matches it firmly. The size entry is marked missing in some rows and otherwise reads once, few, many or a size class.

CDR3 protein | CDR3 DNA | V gene | D gene | clone size | J gene
CASSDYSSYEQYF | TGTGCCAGCAGCGATTACAGTTCCTACGAGCAGTACTTC | TRBV5-6 | - | - | TRBJ2-7
CASSPPESSGNTIYF | TGTGCCAGCTCACCACCAGAGAGCTCTGGAAACACCATATATTTT | TRBV18 | - | - | TRBJ1-3
CASSSTGGHRLYGYTF | TGTGCCAGCAGCTCTACAGGGGGCCACCGCCTTTATGGCTACACCTTC | TRBV7-9 | TRBD1 | - | TRBJ1-2
CASSLEQGWNEQYF | TGTGCCAGCAGCTTAGAACAGGGGTGGAACGAGCAGTACTTC | TRBV7-6 | TRBD1 | once | TRBJ2-7
CASSRQGNEKLFF | TGTGCCAGCAGCAGACAGGGAAATGAAAAACTGTTTTTT | TRBV6-6 | TRBD1 | - | TRBJ1-4
CASSLGGTYGYTF | TGTGCCAGCAGCTTAGGGGGTACCTATGGCTACACCTTC | TRBV7-2 | - | - | TRBJ1-2
CASSLQTGWGTDTQYF | TGTGCCAGCAGTTTGCAGACAGGGTGGGGCACAGATACGCAGTATTTT | TRBV27 | TRBD1 | - | TRBJ2-3
CASSLDRPTEAFF | TGCGCCAGCAGCCTTGACAGGCCCACTGAAGCTTTCTTT | TRBV5-1 | - | - | TRBJ1-1
CASSIPIAGGIEQFF | TGTGCCAGCAGCATTCCCATAGCGGGAGGGATTGAGCAGTTCTTC | TRBV7-2 | TRBD2 | few | TRBJ2-1
CASSKQGRHEAFF | TGTGCCAGCAGCAAACAGGGGAGGCATGAAGCTTTCTTT | TRBV5-4 | TRBD1 | few | TRBJ1-1
CATSRGSGHRNQPQHF | TGTGCCACCAGCAGAGGATCGGGACACCGCAATCAGCCCCAGCATTTT | TRBV15 | - | - | TRBJ1-5
CATSWDRGRTNEKLFF | TGTGCCACCTCCTGGGACAGGGGTCGAACTAATGAAAAACTGTTTTTT | TRBV28 | TRBD1 | - | TRBJ1-4
CASSGAVLLPDTQYF | TGTGCCAGCAGTGGAGCGGTCCTCCTTCCAGATACGCAGTATTTT | TRBV27 | - | once | TRBJ2-3
CASSSGGGNEQFF | TGTGCCAGCAGCTCAGGCGGGGGGAATGAGCAGTTCTTC | TRBV7-3 | TRBD2 | - | TRBJ2-1
CASSRGQGGTYEQYF | TGTGCCAGTAGTCGTGGACAGGGAGGGACCTACGAGCAGTACTTC | TRBV19 | - | - | TRBJ2-7
CASSIDGTEGYTDTQYF | TGTGCCAGTAGTATAGACGGGACAGAAGGGTACACAGATACGCAGTATTTT | TRBV19 | TRBD1 | medium-sized | TRBJ2-3
CASSPGTGAYEQYF | TGTGCCAGCAGCCCCGGGACAGGGGCCTACGAGCAGTACTTC | TRBV5-4 | TRBD1 | - | TRBJ2-7
CASSSPQLGANYGYTF | TGTGCCAGCAGTTCCCCTCAATTAGGAGCTAACTATGGCTACACCTTC | TRBV6-5 | - | - | TRBJ1-2
CASSLDGSGSSYNEQFF | TGCGCCAGCAGCTTGGACGGTAGCGGGAGCTCCTACAATGAGCAGTTCTTC | TRBV5-1 | TRBD2 | - | TRBJ2-1
CASSQGGRGPDYEQYF | TGTGCCAGCAGCCAAGGGGGGAGGGGACCGGACTACGAGCAGTACTTC | TRBV4-2 | TRBD2 | - | TRBJ2-7
CASSSASGINEQFF | TGTGCCAGTAGTTCGGCTAGCGGGATTAATGAGCAGTTCTTC | TRBV19 | TRBD2 | - | TRBJ2-1
CASSEAGQPQHF | TGTGCCAGCAGTGAGGCGGGCCAGCCCCAGCATTTT | TRBV2 | - | few | TRBJ1-5
CASSLDRGTGNTIYF | TGTGCCAGCAGCTTAGACAGAGGGACTGGAAACACCATATATTTT | TRBV7-9 | - | - | TRBJ1-3
CASSLSVSTPGNTIYF | TGTGCCAGCAGCTTAAGCGTCAGCACCCCTGGAAACACCATATATTTT | TRBV7-2 | - | - | TRBJ1-3
CASSPEYEQYF | TGTGCCAGCAGCCCCGAATACGAGCAGTACTTC | TRBV7-9 | - | - | TRBJ2-7
CASSLGGSYNEQFF | TGTGCCAGCAGCTTAGGCGGCTCCTACAATGAGCAGTTCTTC | TRBV11-2 | - | - | TRBJ2-1
CASSLGRRGYEQYF | TGTGCCAGCAGTTTAGGGAGAAGGGGCTACGAGCAGTACTTC | TRBV27 | - | - | TRBJ2-7
CASSAPGTGVEQYF | TGTGCCAGCAGTGCCCCCGGGACAGGGGTAGAGCAGTACTTC | TRBV6-5 | TRBD1 | - | TRBJ2-5